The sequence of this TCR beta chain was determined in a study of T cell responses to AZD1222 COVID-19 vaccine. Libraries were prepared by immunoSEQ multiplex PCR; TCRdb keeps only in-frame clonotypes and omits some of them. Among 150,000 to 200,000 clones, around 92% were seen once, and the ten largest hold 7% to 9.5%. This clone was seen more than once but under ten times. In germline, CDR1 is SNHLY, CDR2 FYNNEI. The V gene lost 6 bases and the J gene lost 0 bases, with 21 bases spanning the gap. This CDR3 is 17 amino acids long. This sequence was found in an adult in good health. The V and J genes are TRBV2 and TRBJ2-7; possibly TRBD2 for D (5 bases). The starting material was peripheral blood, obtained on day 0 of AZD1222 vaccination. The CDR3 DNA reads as TGTGCCAGCAGGGACGCCCTAGGGAGAACGAGCTCCTACGAGCAGTACTTC. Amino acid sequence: CASRDALGRTSSYEQYF.